This TCR beta chain originates from a study of a mutant IDH1 vaccine in newly diagnosed glioma (dated by TCRdb to the early 2020s). General notes on the study: The roughly 30 treated patients were approximately 62% male and around 40% female, with a mean age of roughly 40 years. Before enrollment, most patients had been given radiochemotherapy with temozolomide as standard therapy, while the rest had received either radiotherapy alone or temozolomide alone. Longitudinal TCRB deep sequencing was performed for about two dozen treated patients wherever samples were available for exploratory analyses. Peripheral blood was collected at six visits: V03 (baseline), V05, V07, V10, V12 and V13.

To note about this clone: Its antigen target is currently unknown. Germline is not matched at one junction end, which may reflect a read error. Different DNA sequences within this sample yield the same CDR3.

CDR1 and CDR2, per the germline V gene, are LGHNA and YSLEER. Taken from cysteine to phenylalanine, the CDR3 has 15 residues. Only the CDR3 portion is preserved as DNA: 45 bases, with reading frame beginning at the first base. The intended sense of this specimen's time point label: baseline, week 1 (first vaccination visit). The treatment or condition tag for this specimen amounts to: pre-vaccination baseline after standard-of-care therapy. Donors had newly diagnosed WHO grade 3 or 4 IDH1-mutant astrocytomas with loss of nuclear ATRX. The samples were drawn from NOA16, a multicentre, single-arm, open-label phase I trial in Germany that tested a mutant IDH1 peptide vaccine in humans for the first time. For immunogenicity testing, the blood drawn at visit V03 was used as the baseline sample. Genomic DNA for TCRB sequencing was extracted from EDTA blood using the DNeasy Blood and Tissue Kit. Study-wide conclusions, independent of this receptor: Selection of PBMC samples for TCRB deep sequencing was based on availability. Pseudoprogression seemed to be unrelated to changes in the top peripheral T cell clonotypes found by TCRB sequencing. It was noted by the authors that analyses of patient blood samples could not be reproduced owing to sample limitations. Immune responses induced by the vaccine were seen in over 80% of patients across multiple MHC alleles.

Library preparation employed the immunoSEQ multiplex PCR assay. Following the manufacturer's protocol, the hsTCRB Kit was used to amplify rearranged TCR beta chain sequences. TCRB libraries were sequenced on an Illumina MiSeq. As for the authors' bioinformatics: Demultiplexing, trimming and gene mapping were performed with the kit vendor's proprietary platform. Imported from immuneACCESS, the table was reduced by TCRdb to in-frame sequences with V and J called. These copies leave out some clones; in studies compared against another copy, an unresolved V gene accounts for under half, and the cause of the remainder is not known. For V, J and clone size, that table is used; D and trimming come from the DNA. Here the sample has about 96,000 clones; around four fifths occur a single time. The ten largest clones add up to 6% to 8% of the sample.

The receptor was derived from a man aged 35 to 55 with glioma. Recombination joined TRBV4-3 with TRBJ1-1; the D gene cannot be resolved reliably. The sample here was PBMCs, taken from a glioma patient treated with radiotherapy, temozolomide or both. The CDR3 corresponds to CASSQDRAVVTEAFF. The nucleotide sequence reads TGCGCCAGCAGCCAAGATCGGGCCGTCGTTACTGAGGCTTTCTTT.